One and the same sample provided the 28 T cell receptor beta chains below, sequenced in a study of T cell repertoires in cytomegalovirus infection. TCRdb reanalysed the reads using MiXCR and keeps one entry per CDR3 protein. There are around 100,000 distinct CDR3 sequences in the sample; 20% to 25% occur only once, and 30% to 40% lies in the top ten. Sequences were obtained from CD8+ T cells from PBMCs. Receptors originate from a human donor in good health (CMV status not recorded). Some clones in this sample may be carry-over from other donors' samples.

The CDR3 protein is CSAIPGLAVALPYEQYF. The CDR3 bases are TGCAGTGCTATCCCGGGACTAGCGGTAGCGCTACCCTACGAGCAGTACTTC. The V and J genes are TRBV20-1 and TRBJ2-7; 11 bases match TRBD2. Germline CDR1 is DFQATT and CDR2 is SNEGSKA (reference sequence). There are 17 residues in the CDR3. After removal of 4 bases from V and 2 bases from J, the junction contained 13 bases not matched to a gene.

This clonotype was counted many times. The chain employs TRBV29-1 and TRBJ1-1; no definite D call. V shed 7 bases and J shed 1 base, with 10 bases lying between them. CDR3 size: 12 residues. Germline V CDR1 and CDR2: SQVTM, ANQGSEA. The CDR3 spells CSAIYPNTEAFF. The CDR3 DNA reads as TGCAGCGCCATATACCCGAACACTGAAGCTTTCTTT.

V and J are TRBV6-2 or TRBV6-3 and TRBJ2-2; the match to TRBD1 covers 9 bases. CDR3 length: 17 residues. V dropped 6 bases and J dropped 5; count of bases not matched to a gene: 13. The germline V gene has CDR1 MNHEY and CDR2 SVGEGT. The CDR3 nucleotides read TGTGCCAGCAGCGAGGGACAGGGCCTTTGGGAGACCGGGGAGCTGTTTTTT. Its protein product is CASSEGQGLWETGELFF.

By share, this clonotype ranks as large (0.1 to 1%). V and J are TRBV7-9 and TRBJ1-6; D perhaps matches TRBD1 (6 bases). Germline values: CDR1 SEHNR, CDR2 FQNEAQ (reference sequence). The CDR3 loop spans 17 amino acids. The V and J ends lost 5 bases and 10 bases respectively, with 24 bases between them. Written as DNA, the CDR3 is TGTGCCAGCAGCGACCACTCACTAGCGGGGGCGAGCTCACCCCTCCACTTT. As protein: CASSDHSLAGASSPLHF. Full variable domain (remainder filled in from reference TRBV7-9 and TRBJ1-6): DTGVSQNPRHKITKRGQNVTFRCDPISEHNRLYWYRQTLGQGPEFLTYFQNEAQLEKSRLLSDRFSAERPKGSFSTLEIQRTEQGDSAMYLCASSDHSLAGASSPLHFGNGTRLTVT.

This clonotype has a handful of counts. The rearrangement uses TRBV7-9 and TRBJ2-4, with a weak D call TRBD2 (5 bases). Per germline, CDR1 SEHNR and CDR2 FQNEAQ (reference sequence). The germline V and J ends were trimmed by 3 bases and 0 bases, with 9 bases remaining between them. This CDR3 region has 15 residues. The CDR3 DNA reads as TGTGCCAGCAGCTTCTCAGGACTAGCCAAAAACATTCAGTACTTC. Its translation is CASSFSGLAKNIQYF.

This clonotype turned up a few times. The chain has TRBV6-6 and TRBJ2-1, with TRBD1 matching 8 bases. Germline V lookup: CDR1 MNHNY, CDR2 SVGAGI (reference sequence). After removal of 7 bases from V and 0 bases from J, the junction contained 14 bases not matched to a gene. CDR3 length: 18 amino acids. The CDR3 DNA is TGTGCCAGCACCCAGTCAGGGGGCGTGGGGTCCTCCTACAATGAGCAGTTCTTC. This sequence encodes CASTQSGGVGSSYNEQFF.

The chain is built from TRBV12-3 or TRBV12-4 and TRBJ2-3; the D gene is possibly TRBD2 (7 bases). The CDR3 is 14 amino acids. Trimming took 7 bases from V and 5 from J, leaving 16 bases between them. CDR3 region: CASTPGGAVDTQYF. The DNA for the CDR3 is TGTGCCAGCACCCCGGGGGGCGCGGTAGATACGCAGTATTTT.

The chain recombines TRBV7-3 with TRBJ2-3, with D perhaps being TRBD1 or TRBD2 (6 bases each). Trimming left V 1 base short and J 4 bases short, with 9 bases between. Per the germline V gene, CDR1 is SGHTA and CDR2 is FQGTGA. The CDR3 has 14 residues. The CDR3 reads CASSLRGGSDTQYF. The CDR3 nucleotides read TGTGCCAGCAGCTTAAGAGGGGGGTCAGATACGCAGTATTTT.

In the case of this clonotype: A much larger clone differs from this one at a single base, so this may be a read error. V and J are TRBV28 and TRBJ1-1, with unresolved D. The germline CDR1 and CDR2 sequences are MDHEN and SYDVKM. The CDR3 consists of 14 residues. The CDR3 loop reads CASSLRPENAEAFF. The CDR3 nucleotides read TGTGCCAGCAGTTTGCGTCCGGAGAACGCTGAAGCTTTCTTT.

The chain couples TRBV20-1 to TRBJ2-7; D remains unclear. The V end was cut by 0 bases, the J end by 2 bases, with 14 bases between. Germline CDR1 reads DFQATT; CDR2 reads SNEGSKA (reference sequence). The CDR3 is 15 amino acids. CDR3 nucleotide sequence: TGCAGTGCTAGAGATACGGACGGCCTAACCTACGAGCAGTACTTC. Protein: CSARDTDGLTYEQYF.

This clonotype was observed at least ten times. The chain uses TRBV6-2 or TRBV6-3 and TRBJ2-2; D is possibly TRBD2 (6 bases). This CDR3 is built from 16 residues. The germline gives CDR1 MNHEY, CDR2 SVGEGT. Trimming shortened V by 6 bases and J by 5 bases, and 19 bases separated the two germline ends. CDR3 in DNA: TGTGCCAGCAGCCGGGGATGGCGGGGCGAAACCGGGGAGCTGTTTTTT. Translated, it gives CASSRGWRGETGELFF.

This sequence joins TRBV19 and TRBJ1-1; 8 nucleotides match TRBD1. The CDR3 is 14 residues long. V gave up 8 bases and J gave up 4 bases; unmatched junction bases: 9. From germline, CDR1 is LNHDA and CDR2 SQIVND (reference sequence). CDR3 DNA sequence: TGTGCCAGTCATACGGACAGGGCGGGCACTGAAGCTTTCTTT. It codes for CASHTDRAGTEAFF.

The table lists this clonotype with a few counts. The chain joins TRBV12-3 or TRBV12-4 to TRBJ2-7; unclear D gene. Trimming removed 4 bases from V and 3 bases from J, with 7 bases in between. There are 12 residues in the CDR3. Here the CDR3 DNA reads TGTGCCAGCAGTTCGGGCCTCTACGAGCAGTACTTC. Residues: CASSSGLYEQYF.

Only a few counts were recorded for this clonotype. The chain couples TRBV20-1 to TRBJ1-4, with D possibly TRBD1 on 5 matching bases. The V end was cut by 1 base, the J end by 6 bases, with 18 bases between. The CDR3 spans 16 residues. Germline assignment: CDR1 DFQATT and CDR2 SNEGSKA (reference sequence). The CDR3 loop is CSARGRSGGGYEKLFF. In DNA form, the CDR3 reads TGCAGTGCTAGAGGGAGGTCCGGGGGGGGATATGAAAAACTGTTTTTT.

This clonotype occurred many times. CDR3 sequence (DNA): TGCAGTGCTAGAGATCCCAGCGGGATACAGTTCTTC. It is translated as CSARDPSGIQFF. The rearrangement uses TRBV20-1 and TRBJ2-1, with TRBD2 matching 7 bases. V lost 0 bases to trimming and J lost 13 bases; unmatched junction nucleotides: 6. CDR3 length: 12 residues. CDR1 is DFQATT, CDR2 SNEGSKA, per germline (reference sequence).

This clonotype was observed at least ten times. The rearrangement uses TRBV12-3 or TRBV12-4 and TRBJ2-4, with 9 bases fitting TRBD1. V was pared by 5 bases and J by 9 bases, with 8 bases of the junction left unmatched. CDR3 length: 14 amino acids. The CDR3 sequence: CASSPTGGGGIQYF. The CDR3, as DNA: TGTGCCAGCAGTCCTACAGGGGGCGGTGGCATTCAGTACTTC.

V and J are TRBV28 and TRBJ2-7; TRBD1 or TRBD2 may be the D gene (6 bases each). The V gene's germline CDR1 is MDHEN and CDR2 SYDVKM. The CDR3 runs to 12 residues. V gave up 2 bases and J gave up 7 bases, with 9 bases separating them. The CDR3 coding sequence is TGTGCCAGCAGTTTAACAGGGACTGAGCAGTACTTC. It translates to CASSLTGTEQYF. The whole variable domain, filled in from reference TRBV28 and TRBJ2-7, reads DVKVTQSSRYLVKRTGEKVFLECVQDMDHENMFWYRQDPGLGLRLIYFSYDVKMKEKGDIPEGYSVSREKKERFSLILESASTNQTSMYLCASSLTGTEQYFGPGTRLTVT.

J is TRBJ2-7 and V is TRBV29-1; tentative D call: TRBD2 (7 bases). The ends were cut back, 0 bases at V and 3 bases at J, with 9 bases in the middle. The CDR3 consists of 13 residues. Germline assignment: CDR1 SQVTM and CDR2 ANQGSEA. CDR3 DNA sequence: TGCAGCGTTGAAGAAGGGGGGGTCTACGAGCAGTACTTC. Translation: CSVEEGGVYEQYF.

This clonotype appeared a few times. The rearrangement links TRBV6-2 or TRBV6-3 to TRBJ1-1; the match to TRBD1 covers 9 bases. The CDR3 extends over 16 amino acids. J lost 5 bases, V lost 2 bases, and 9 bases had no gene match. The V gene's germline CDR1 is MNHEY and CDR2 SVGEGT. CDR3 protein: CASSYGTGRLRTEAFF. CDR3 bases: TGTGCCAGCAGTTACGGGACAGGGAGGTTGCGGACTGAAGCTTTCTTT.

The rearrangement links TRBV19 to TRBJ2-1; 14 bases align to TRBD2. Germline V CDR1 and CDR2: LNHDA, SQIVND (reference sequence). V shed 10 bases and J 6 bases; nucleotides not matched to a gene: 8. The CDR3 has 15 residues. The CDR3 coding sequence is TGTGCCACCTGGTCCGGGACTAGCGGGGGCAATGAGCAGTTCTTC. The encoded protein is CATWSGTSGGNEQFF.

This clonotype was seen repeatedly, ten times or more. The chain carries TRBV7-6 and TRBJ2-7; TRBD1 matches at 8 bases. V shed 2 bases, J shed 2 bases, and the junction held 17 bases outside the gene matches. The CDR3 length is 19 residues. The germline V gene has CDR1 SGHVS and CDR2 FNYEAQ. DNA for the CDR3: TGTGCCAGCAGCTTAAGGGCGGTCGGGTTGGACAGGGTCCCCTACGAGCAGTACTTC. It is translated as CASSLRAVGLDRVPYEQYF. The variable domain in full, completed from reference TRBV7-6 and TRBJ2-7, reads GAGVSQSPRYKVTKRGQDVALRCDPISGHVSLYWYRQALGQGPEFLTYFNYEAQQDKSGLPNDRFSAERPEGSISTLTIQRTEQRDSAMYRCASSLRAVGLDRVPYEQYFGPGTRLTVT.

This clonotype came up many times. The rearrangement joins TRBV5-4 to TRBJ2-1; 10 positions agree with TRBD1. CDR3 size: 15 residues. Germline V CDR1 and CDR2: SGHNT, YYREEE (reference sequence). Trimming cost V 3 bases and J 5 bases; bases outside gene matches: 5. The CDR3 DNA reads as TGTGCCAGCAGCTGGAGACAGGGGGCCGACAATGAGCAGTTCTTC. As protein: CASSWRQGADNEQFF.

This clonotype was picked up many times. The chain links TRBV11-2 to TRBJ1-1; D possibly corresponds to TRBD1 (6 bases). The CDR3 extends over 16 amino acids. V was pared by 0 bases and J by 0 bases, with 11 bases between. CDR1 and CDR2 (germline): SGHAT, FQNNGV. CDR3 bases: TGTGCCAGCAGCTTAGATACGGACAGCCTGAACACTGAAGCTTTCTTT. Encoded protein: CASSLDTDSLNTEAFF.

The table lists this clonotype with many counts. This chain uses TRBV4-3 with TRBJ2-1, with D possibly being TRBD2 (6 bases). Germline CDR1 and CDR2: LGHNA and YSLEER. Trimming cost V 3 bases and J 0 bases, with 15 bases left between them. The CDR3 is 17 amino acids. CDR3 bases: TGCGCCAGCAGCCAGGACGACACGGACTACTCCTACAATGAGCAGTTCTTC. Encoded protein: CASSQDDTDYSYNEQFF.

V and J are TRBV6-6 and TRBJ2-1; D is unresolved. The CDR3 runs 11 residues. Trimming took off 2 bases at V and 9 bases at J, with 5 bases between the two ends. CDR1 and CDR2 from the germline V gene are MNHNY and SVGAGI (reference sequence). The CDR3 loop is CASSYSGEQFF. The CDR3 nucleotides read TGTGCCAGCAGTTACAGTGGTGAGCAGTTCTTC.

The gene calls are TRBV4-3 and TRBJ2-2; D gene unclear. The CDR3 extends over 15 amino acids. Germline V gene data show CDR1 as LGHNA and CDR2 as YSLEER. The ends were cut back, 1 base at V and 3 bases at J, with 9 bases in the middle. CDR3 sequence: CASSQGRRYTGELFF. The CDR3 DNA sequence: TGCGCCAGCAGCCAAGGGCGGCGGTACACCGGGGAGCTGTTTTTT.

In this sample, this clonotype turned up many times. The chain carries TRBV6-1 and TRBJ1-2; maybe TRBD1 (6 bases). CDR1 is MNHNS and CDR2 is SASEGT in the germline V gene. Trimming pared 5 bases from V and 5 bases from J, leaving 15 bases between. The length of the CDR3 is 14 residues. CDR3 loop: CASSFGQQIYGYTF. The CDR3 region has the DNA TGTGCCAGCAGTTTCGGACAGCAGATTTATGGCTACACCTTC.

The chain combines TRBV19 with TRBJ1-1; TRBD1 aligns across 8 bases. In germline, CDR1 is LNHDA, CDR2 SQIVND (reference sequence). This CDR3 is 15 amino acids long. V was clipped by 4 bases and J by 2 bases; unmatched bases: 6. In nucleotides, the CDR3 is TGTGCCAGTAGTACAAGACAGGGGAGTAACACTGAAGCTTTCTTT. It specifies CASSTRQGSNTEAFF.